Following are 25 T cell receptor beta chains from one sample sequenced in a study of Tregs in tolerant kidney transplant recipients. After around six days with irradiated graft donor PBMCs, CFSE-labeled recipient PBMCs were FACS-sorted. The protocol was immunoSEQ multiplex PCR, while the TCRdb copy is restricted to in-frame clones and leaves out a portion. The sample table includes under 450 clones. No antigen is known for these receptors. The sequenced sample was CD8+ T cells from blood cultured with allogeneic cells, obtained before the transplant. The receptors shown here come from a human patient who received a combined kidney and bone marrow transplant.

Regarding this clone: The read ends 3 residues before the CDR3 terminus; that terminus is restored from the germline J gene. The rearrangement joins TRBV14 to TRBJ2-1; 8 positions match TRBD2. Germline V CDR1 and CDR2: SGHDN, FVKESK. V dropped 0 bases and J dropped 0; count of bases not matched to a gene: 7. The CDR3 is made up of 18 amino acids. CDR3 residues: CASSQDNGGGSSYNEQFF. CDR3 DNA, as far as it was read: TGTGCCAGCAGCCAAGATAATGGCGGGGGGAGCTCCTACAATGAG. Using reference TRBV14 and TRBJ2-1 for the parts outside the CDR3, the full variable domain is EAGVTQFPSHSVIEKGQTVTLRCDPISGHDNLYWYRRVMGKEIKFLLHFVKESKQDESGMPNNRFLAERTGGTYSTLKVQPAELEDSGVYFCASSQDNGGGSSYNEQFFGPGTRLTVL.

Regarding this clone: The read gets to within 3 residues of the CDR3 end, and the germline J gene fills in the rest. The chain employs TRBV9 and TRBJ2-7, with TRBD1 identical over 9 bases. The trim removed 3 bases at V and 4 bases at J, leaving 5 bases unmatched. CDR1 SGDLS and CDR2 YYNGEE come from the germline V gene. The CDR3 sequence is 14 residues long. CDR3 bases read: TGTGCCAGCAGCGCCTCGGGACAGGGTTACGAG. Translated, it gives CASSASGQGYE. The entire CDR3 sequence reads CASSASGQGYEQYF.

Measured by frequency, this clone is medium-sized. The read halts 3 residues ahead of the CDR3 end, with the missing end drawn from the germline J gene. This chain joins TRBV30 and TRBJ2-5; D is undetermined. Per the germline V gene, CDR1 is GTSNPN and CDR2 is SVGIG (reference sequence). V was shortened by 0 bases and J by 5 bases, with 10 bases between the two germline ends. This CDR3 comprises 13 residues. CDR3: CAWSVIGFETQYF. Partial CDR3 DNA: TGTGCCTGGAGTGTCATAGGGTTTGAGACC.

This clone counts as medium-sized by frequency. The CDR3 is CATSDFNGYTF. The DNA read from the CDR3 is TGTGCCACCAGTGATTTCAATGGC. The rearrangement joins TRBV24-1 to TRBJ1-2; D unclear. Read sequence stops 3 residues before the CDR3 end, and the germline J gene provides the missing end. Germline V lookup: CDR1 KGHDR, CDR2 SFDVKD. The length of the CDR3 is 11 residues. V lost 1 base, J lost 6 bases, and 2 bases lay in between.

This clone is identified as medium-sized from frequency. The read terminates 3 residues ahead of where the CDR3 ends, so the germline J gene completes it. The gene calls are TRBV4-1 and TRBJ2-1; D is unresolved. V dropped 2 bases and J dropped 2 bases, with 7 bases sitting between them. The germline CDR1 and CDR2 sequences are MGHRA and YSYEKL. This CDR3 is 14 amino acids long. The DNA read from the CDR3 is TGCGCCAGCAGCCAAAGAGACACCTACAATGAG. Encoded protein: CASSQRDTYNE. The whole CDR3 protein reads CASSQRDTYNEQFF.

According to its frequency, this clone is medium-sized. The read ends 3 residues early relative to the CDR3; the germline J gene fills the gap. The chain carries TRBV18 and TRBJ2-1; 7 positions agree with TRBD2. Germline V gene data show CDR1 as KGHSH and CDR2 as LQKENI. This CDR3 spans 18 amino acids. Unmatched junction bases numbered 10, after V lost 0 bases and J lost 2 bases. This CDR3 reads CASSPPVEASGAYNEQFF. The covered CDR3 bases are TGTGCCAGCTCACCACCGGTCGAGGCTAGCGGAGCCTACAATGAG.

Concerning this clone: The read finishes 3 residues shy of the CDR3 end, and the germline J gene is used to complete it. This chain links TRBV4-1 with TRBJ2-7; 8 positions match TRBD2. The CDR3 totals 15 residues. Trimming took 0 bases from V and 6 from J; bases not matched to a gene: 7. The germline gives CDR1 MGHRA, CDR2 YSYEKL. The CDR3 bases that were read are TGCGCCAGCAGCCAAGAACCCGGGGGGGGTGGCGAG. Amino acid sequence: CASSQEPGGGGE. The full CDR3 reads CASSQEPGGGGEQYF.

On this clone: The CDR3 end lies 3 residues beyond the end of the read and is filled in from the germline J gene. V and J are TRBV28 and TRBJ2-3; TRBD2 aligns across 9 bases. The CDR3 covers 14 residues. Trimming took 8 bases from V and 6 from J; bases not matched to a gene: 9. Per the germline V gene, CDR1 is MDHEN and CDR2 is SYDVKM. The CDR3: CASHARLAGDTQYF. CDR3 bases read: TGTGCCAGCCATGCCCGGCTAGCGGGGGATACG.

This clone is called medium-sized based on its frequency. The read ends 3 residues shy of where the CDR3 ends; the end is completed using the germline J gene. The gene calls are TRBV9 and TRBJ2-5; 8 nucleotides match TRBD2. Germline trimming cut 1 base from V and 3 bases from J; bases unmatched to any gene: 5. This CDR3 is built from 15 residues. CDR1 and CDR2 from the germline V gene are SGDLS and YYNGEE. The chain's CDR3 is CASSVPGGAKETQYF. The sequenced CDR3 bases are TGTGCCAGCAGCGTACCGGGGGGGGCCAAAGAGACC. Based on the CDR3 plus reference TRBV9 and TRBJ2-5, the full variable domain is DSGVTQTPKHLITATGQRVTLRCSPRSGDLSVYWYQQSLDQGLQFLIQYYNGEERAKGNILERFSAQQFPDLHSELNLSSLELGDSALYFCASSVPGGAKETQYFGPGTRLLVL.

Its frequency marks this clone as medium-sized. The read finishes 3 residues shy of the CDR3 end, and the germline J gene is used to complete it. V and J are TRBV10-1 and TRBJ1-4; D uncertain. There are 13 residues in the CDR3. Trimming removed 3 bases at V and 6 bases at J, with 8 bases between. The germline gives CDR1 WNHNN, CDR2 SYGVQD (reference sequence). The CDR3 loop is CASSERRDEKLFF. Partial CDR3 DNA: TGCGCCAGCAGTGAACGGCGGGATGAAAAA.

This clone shows up as medium-sized by frequency. Read data end 3 residues before the CDR3 end; the end is taken from the germline J gene. The rearrangement links TRBV18 to TRBJ2-1, with 10 bases aligning to TRBD1. Germline values: CDR1 KGHSH, CDR2 LQKENI. The CDR3 is 16 residues long. Trimming took 5 bases from V and 7 from J; bases not matched to a gene: 11. The CDR3 DNA, read in part, is TGTGCCAGCTCAGACATCGACCGACAGGGGGCTAATGAG. Translating it yields CASSDIDRQGANE. The whole CDR3 region reads CASSDIDRQGANEQFF.

This clone is labeled medium-sized (0.01 to 0.1%) based on frequency. Sequencing ends 3 residues short of the CDR3 end; the germline J gene provides the rest. This chain links TRBV5-1 with TRBJ2-5; TRBD2 matches 8 bases. The CDR3 is made up of 16 amino acids. J was trimmed by 3 bases and V by 4 bases; bases with no gene match: 11. The germline gives CDR1 SGHRS, CDR2 YFSETQ. CDR3 DNA (partial): TGCGCCAGCAGCGTATGGACTAGCAGCGGAAAAGAGACC. Translating it yields CASSVWTSSGKET. The full CDR3 protein is CASSVWTSSGKETQYF.

This clone is deemed medium-sized by its frequency. CDR3 DNA, as far as it was read: TGTGCCAGCAGCGTAGACAGGGGTAGGCCCTTAGCCAAAAACATT. As protein: CASSVDRGRPLAKNI. The CDR3 in full is CASSVDRGRPLAKNIQYF. This chain uses TRBV2 with TRBJ2-4; TRBD1 aligns across 8 bases. The sequence runs out 3 residues before the end of the CDR3; the remainder is reconstructed from the germline J gene. Trimming removed 6 bases from V and 0 bases from J; junction bases left unmatched: 13. CDR1 is SNHLY, CDR2 FYNNEI, per germline. This CDR3 has 18 residues. Together with reference TRBV2 and TRBJ2-4, the CDR3 gives the full variable domain: EPEVTQTPSHQVTQMGQEVILRCVPISNHLYFYWYRQILGQKVEFLVSFYNNEISEKSEIFDDQFSVERPDGSNFTLKIRSTKLEDSAMYFCASSVDRGRPLAKNIQYFGAGTRLSVL.

On this clone itself: The CDR3 is cut off 3 residues early in the read; its end comes from the germline J gene. This sequence joins TRBV12-3 or TRBV12-4 and TRBJ2-1; D is uncertain. Trimming stripped 1 base from V and 0 bases from J, with 4 bases between. This CDR3 comprises 14 residues. This CDR3 reads CASSLDNSYNEQFF. Partial CDR3 DNA: TGTGCCAGCAGTTTAGACAACTCCTACAATGAG.

Measured by frequency, this clone is medium-sized. The read ends 3 residues early relative to the CDR3; the germline J gene fills the gap. The V and J genes are TRBV4-2 and TRBJ2-7; possibly TRBD2 for D (6 bases). Germline V gene data show CDR1 as LGHNA and CDR2 as YNFKEQ. The CDR3 runs 17 residues. V lost 0 bases, J lost 2 bases, and 17 bases lay in between. The CDR3 DNA, read in part, is TGTGCCAGCAGCCAAGAGGTTAGGGGTAGCGGAACCTACGAG. Amino acid sequence: CASSQEVRGSGTYE. The full CDR3 is CASSQEVRGSGTYEQYF.

Concerning this clone itself: The CDR3 extends 3 residues past the end of the read, so its final part is completed from the germline J gene. The chain is built from TRBV7-6 and TRBJ2-7, with TRBD1 matching over 9 bases. Germline CDR1 SGHVS, CDR2 FNYEAQ. There are 18 residues in the CDR3. The V segment lost 5 bases and the J segment 5 bases; nucleotides outside the gene matches: 19. The CDR3 loop is CASSLHISSGQGMNEQYF. The DNA read from the CDR3 is TGTGCCAGCAGCCTACATATTAGCTCGGGACAGGGAATGAACGAG.

This clone is medium-sized by frequency. The read is 3 residues too short to cover the CDR3 end, so that end is filled in from the germline J gene. The V and J genes are TRBV19 and TRBJ2-7; TRBD1 matches 8 bases. J lost 2 bases, V lost 5 bases, and 5 bases had no gene match. The CDR3 sequence is 14 residues long. Per germline, CDR1 LNHDA and CDR2 SQIVND (reference sequence). The sequenced CDR3 bases are TGTGCCAGTAGTCCCACAGGGGGGACCTACGAG. Translation gives CASSPTGGTYE. The whole CDR3 is CASSPTGGTYEQYF.

As for this clone: The CDR3 extends 3 residues past the end of the read, so its final part is completed from the germline J gene. J is TRBJ2-7 and V is TRBV27, with 7 bases aligning to TRBD1. Germline CDR1 MNHEY, CDR2 SMNVEV (reference sequence). Germline trimming cut 4 bases from V and 3 bases from J; bases unmatched to any gene: 3. The CDR3 runs 13 residues. The part of the CDR3 DNA that was read is TGTGCCAGCAGTTCCGGACAGGACTACGAG. This codes for CASSSGQDYE. The whole CDR3 protein is CASSSGQDYEQYF.

Of note for this clone: The read halts 3 residues ahead of the CDR3 end, with the missing end drawn from the germline J gene. V gene TRBV7-9 combines with J gene TRBJ2-5, with 7 bases identical to TRBD1. Germline CDR1 and CDR2: SEHNR and FQNEAQ (reference sequence). The CDR3 is made up of 14 amino acids. Trimming took 4 bases from V and 6 from J; bases not matched to a gene: 8. Here the CDR3 reads CASSSGQSNKTQYF. CDR3 DNA, as far as it was read: TGTGCCAGCAGCTCGGGACAGAGCAATAAGACC. The full variable domain, completed using reference TRBV7-9 and TRBJ2-5, is DTGVSQNPRHKITKRGQNVTFRCDPISEHNRLYWYRQTLGQGPEFLTYFQNEAQLEKSRLLSDRFSAERPKGSFSTLEIQRTEQGDSAMYLCASSSGQSNKTQYFGPGTRLLVL.

In terms of frequency, this clone is large. The observed sequence ends 3 residues before the CDR3 terminus, with the missing tail filled in from the germline J gene. The genes are TRBV20-1 and TRBJ2-2; the match to TRBD1 covers 12 bases. Trimming took 0 bases from V and 7 from J; bases not matched to a gene: 6. Germline CDR1 DFQATT, CDR2 SNEGSKA (reference sequence). The CDR3 length is 16 residues. The CDR3 is CSARDWDRGPGGELFF. CDR3 DNA (partial): TGCAGTGCTAGAGACTGGGACAGGGGGCCAGGCGGGGAG.

A word on this clone: The read ends 3 residues shy of where the CDR3 ends; the end is completed using the germline J gene. V usage is TRBV3-1 (or the pseudogene TRBV3-2) and J usage is TRBJ2-1, with TRBD2 identical over 7 bases. V was clipped by 7 bases and J by 5 bases; unmatched bases: 14. The CDR3 loop spans 16 amino acids. Per the germline V gene, CDR1 is LGHDT and CDR2 is YNNKEL (reference sequence). Partial CDR3 DNA: TGTGCCAGCAATACCACGCGGGAGAGCGTCAACAATGAG. Protein: CASNTTRESVNNE. The entire CDR3 is CASNTTRESVNNEQFF.

Measured by frequency, this clone is medium-sized (0.01 to 0.1%). From the germline J gene comes the end of the CDR3, since the read stops 3 residues before it. The chain carries TRBV7-3 and TRBJ2-2; possibly TRBD2 for D (5 bases). Trimming took 2 bases from V and 4 from J, leaving 14 bases between them. CDR3 size: 16 residues. Germline V CDR1 and CDR2: SGHTA, FQGTGA. CDR3 in amino acids: CASSLLRVKGTGELFF. The covered CDR3 bases are TGTGCCAGCAGCTTACTGCGGGTTAAGGGCACCGGGGAG.

As regards this clone: Sequencing ends 3 residues short of the CDR3 end; the germline J gene provides the rest. V is TRBV12-3 or TRBV12-4 and J is TRBJ2-1; TRBD2 matches 7 bases. V lost 5 bases and J lost 5; bases outside the gene matches: 3. This CDR3 is 13 amino acids long. The covered CDR3 bases are TGTGCCAGCAGTGGGGACTACCACAATGAG. Translating gives CASSGDYHNE. The CDR3 reads in full as CASSGDYHNEQFF.

Judged by frequency, this clone is large. The read terminates 3 residues before the CDR3 end, so the remaining end is supplied by the germline J gene. The J gene is TRBJ2-7, the V gene TRBV7-6; 7 positions agree with TRBD2. V was clipped by 6 bases and J by 5 bases; unmatched bases: 4. Germline values: CDR1 SGHVS, CDR2 FNYEAQ. The CDR3 length is 12 residues. CDR3 DNA, as far as it was read: TGTGCCAGCAGGGGGAGGGGAAACGAG. Amino acid sequence: CASRGRGNE. The full CDR3 protein reads CASRGRGNEQYF.

In regard to this clone: The read comes to an end 3 residues before the CDR3 does, leaving the germline J gene to fill in the end. The chain employs TRBV2 and TRBJ2-5, with 8 bases fitting TRBD1. Germline values: CDR1 SNHLY, CDR2 FYNNEI. This CDR3 comprises 14 residues. J gave up 2 bases and V 6 bases, and 5 bases lay outside the gene matches. The CDR3 protein is CASRGDRRQETQYF. The part of the CDR3 DNA that was read is TGTGCCAGCAGGGGGGACAGGAGACAAGAGACC.